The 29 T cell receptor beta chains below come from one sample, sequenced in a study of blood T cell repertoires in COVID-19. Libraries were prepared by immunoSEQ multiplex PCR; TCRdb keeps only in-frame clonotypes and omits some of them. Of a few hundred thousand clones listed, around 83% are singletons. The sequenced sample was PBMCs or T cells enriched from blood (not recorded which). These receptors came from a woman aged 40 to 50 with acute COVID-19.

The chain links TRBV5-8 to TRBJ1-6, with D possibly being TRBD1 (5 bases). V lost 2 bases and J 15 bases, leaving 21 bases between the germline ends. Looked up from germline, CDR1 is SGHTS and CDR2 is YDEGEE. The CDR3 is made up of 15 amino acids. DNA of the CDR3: TGTGCCAGCAGCTTACCCTGGGGCGGAATCGAGGACCTCCACTTT. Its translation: CASSLPWGGIEDLHF. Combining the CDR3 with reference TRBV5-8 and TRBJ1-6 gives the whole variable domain EAGVTQSPTHLIKTRGQQATLRCSPISGHTSVYWYQQALGLGLQFLLWYDEGEERNRGNFPPRFSGRQFPNYSSELNVNALELEDSALYLCASSLPWGGIEDLHFGNGTRLTVT.

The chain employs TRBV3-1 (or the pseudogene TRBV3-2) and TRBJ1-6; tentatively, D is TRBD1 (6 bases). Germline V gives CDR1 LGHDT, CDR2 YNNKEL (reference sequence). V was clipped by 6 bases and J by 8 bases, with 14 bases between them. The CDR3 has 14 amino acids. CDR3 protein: CASSPQTGDSPLHF. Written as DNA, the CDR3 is TGTGCCAGCAGTCCTCAGACAGGCGATTCACCCCTCCACTTT.

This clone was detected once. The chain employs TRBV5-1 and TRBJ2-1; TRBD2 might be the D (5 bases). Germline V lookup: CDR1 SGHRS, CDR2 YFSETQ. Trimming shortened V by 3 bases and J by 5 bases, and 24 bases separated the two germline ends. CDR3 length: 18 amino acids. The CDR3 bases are TGCGCCAGCAGCTCAAACTCTCTTGTCCTAGCTCGCGACAATGAGCAGTTCTTC. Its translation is CASSSNSLVLARDNEQFF.

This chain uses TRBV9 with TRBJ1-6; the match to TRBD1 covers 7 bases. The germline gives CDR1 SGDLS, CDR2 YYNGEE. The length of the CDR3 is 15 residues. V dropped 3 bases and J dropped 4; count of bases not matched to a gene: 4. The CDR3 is CASSAGQPYNSPLHF. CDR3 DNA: TGTGCCAGCAGCGCGGGACAGCCGTATAATTCACCCCTCCACTTT.

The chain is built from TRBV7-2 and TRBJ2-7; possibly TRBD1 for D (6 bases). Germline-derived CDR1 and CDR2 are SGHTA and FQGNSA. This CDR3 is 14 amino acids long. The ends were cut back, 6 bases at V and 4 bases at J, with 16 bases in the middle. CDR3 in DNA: TGTGCCAGCAGAGTAACAGGGCGTTCGTACGAGCAGTACTTC. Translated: CASRVTGRSYEQYF.

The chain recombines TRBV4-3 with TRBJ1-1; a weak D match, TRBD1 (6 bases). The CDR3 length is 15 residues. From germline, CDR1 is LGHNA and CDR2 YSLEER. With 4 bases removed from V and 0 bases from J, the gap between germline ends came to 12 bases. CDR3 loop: CASSRPGHMNTEAFF. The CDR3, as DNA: TGCGCCAGCAGCCGACCGGGACACATGAACACTGAAGCTTTCTTT.

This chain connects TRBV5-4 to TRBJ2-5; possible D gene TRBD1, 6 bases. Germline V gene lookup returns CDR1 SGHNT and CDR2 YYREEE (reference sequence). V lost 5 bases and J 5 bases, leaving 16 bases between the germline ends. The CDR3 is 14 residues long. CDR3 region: CASRHQGLTETQYF. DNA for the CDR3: TGTGCCAGCAGGCACCAGGGGTTGACTGAGACCCAGTACTTC.

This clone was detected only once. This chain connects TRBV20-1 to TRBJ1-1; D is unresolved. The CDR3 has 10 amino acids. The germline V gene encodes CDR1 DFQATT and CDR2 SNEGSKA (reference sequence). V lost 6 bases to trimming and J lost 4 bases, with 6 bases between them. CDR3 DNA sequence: TGCAGTGCCCCATTCACTGAAGCTTTCTTT. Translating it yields CSAPFTEAFF.

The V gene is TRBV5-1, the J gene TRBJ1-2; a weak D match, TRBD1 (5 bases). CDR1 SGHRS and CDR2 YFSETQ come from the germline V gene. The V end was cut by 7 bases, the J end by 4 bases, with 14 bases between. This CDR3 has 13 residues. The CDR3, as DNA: TGCGCCAGCCAATCGGGGGACCTCTATGGCTACACCTTC. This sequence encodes CASQSGDLYGYTF.

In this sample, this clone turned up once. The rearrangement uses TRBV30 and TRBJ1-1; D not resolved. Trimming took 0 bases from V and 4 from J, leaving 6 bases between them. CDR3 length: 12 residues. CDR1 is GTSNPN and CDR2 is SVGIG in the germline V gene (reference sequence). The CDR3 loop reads CAWSVSPTEAFF. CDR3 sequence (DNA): TGTGCCTGGAGTGTAAGCCCCACTGAAGCTTTCTTT.

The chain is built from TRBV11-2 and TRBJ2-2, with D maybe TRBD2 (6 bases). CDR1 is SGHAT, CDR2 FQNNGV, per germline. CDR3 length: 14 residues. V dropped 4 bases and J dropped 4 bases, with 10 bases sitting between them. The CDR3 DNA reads TGTGCCAGCAGCTCGGGACTGCGCACCGGGGAGCTGTTTTTT. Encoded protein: CASSSGLRTGELFF.

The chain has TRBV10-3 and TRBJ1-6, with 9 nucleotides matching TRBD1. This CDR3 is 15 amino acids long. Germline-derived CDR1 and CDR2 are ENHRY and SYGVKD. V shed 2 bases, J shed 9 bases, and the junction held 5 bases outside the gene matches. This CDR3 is CAISEGGQGPSPLHF. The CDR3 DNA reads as TGTGCCATCAGTGAGGGGGGACAGGGCCCTTCACCCCTCCACTTT.

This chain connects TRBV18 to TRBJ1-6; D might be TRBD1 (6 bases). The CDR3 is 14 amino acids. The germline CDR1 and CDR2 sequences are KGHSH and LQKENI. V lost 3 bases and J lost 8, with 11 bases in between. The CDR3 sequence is CASSPTRGDSPLHF. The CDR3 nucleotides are TGTGCCAGCTCACCCACCAGGGGTGATTCACCCCTCCACTTT.

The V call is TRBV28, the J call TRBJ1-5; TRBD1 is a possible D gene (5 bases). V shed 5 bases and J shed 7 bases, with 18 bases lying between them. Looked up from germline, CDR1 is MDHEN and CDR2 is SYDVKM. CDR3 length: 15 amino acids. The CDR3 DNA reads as TGTGCCAGCAGTAGAAGTGGGGGGGGAGGGCAGCCCCAGCATTTT. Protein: CASSRSGGGGQPQHF.

The CDR3 DNA reads TGTGCCTGGAGAGCAACAGGGGCAAATAATTCACCCCTCCACTTT. It yields the protein CAWRATGANNSPLHF. The chain carries TRBV30 and TRBJ1-6; 7 bases are a match to TRBD1. Germline CDR1 GTSNPN, CDR2 SVGIG (reference sequence). This CDR3 is built from 15 residues. V shed 3 bases and J 5 bases; nucleotides not matched to a gene: 7. Filled out from reference TRBV30 and TRBJ1-6, the complete variable domain reads SQTIHQWPATLVQPVGSPLSLECTVEGTSNPNLYWYRQAAGRGLQLLFYSVGIGQISSEVPQNLSASRPQDRQFILSSKKLLLSDSGFYLCAWRATGANNSPLHFGNGTRLTVT.

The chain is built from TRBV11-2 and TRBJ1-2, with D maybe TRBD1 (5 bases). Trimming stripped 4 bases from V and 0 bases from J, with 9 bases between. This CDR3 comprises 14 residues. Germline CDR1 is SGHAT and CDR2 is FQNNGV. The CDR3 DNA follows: TGTGCCAGCAGCTCGCCCAGGGCTAACTATGGCTACACCTTC. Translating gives CASSSPRANYGYTF.

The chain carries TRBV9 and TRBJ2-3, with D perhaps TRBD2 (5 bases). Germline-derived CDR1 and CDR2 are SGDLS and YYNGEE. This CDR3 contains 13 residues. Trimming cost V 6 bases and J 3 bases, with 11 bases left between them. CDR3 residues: CASKRDGTDTQYF. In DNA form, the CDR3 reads TGTGCCAGCAAGAGGGATGGGACAGATACGCAGTATTTT.

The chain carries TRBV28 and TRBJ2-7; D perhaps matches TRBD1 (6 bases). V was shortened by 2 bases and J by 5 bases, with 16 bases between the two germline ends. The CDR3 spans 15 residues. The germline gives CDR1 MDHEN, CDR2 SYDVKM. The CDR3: CASSLQGFGGNEQYF. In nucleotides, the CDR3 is TGTGCCAGCAGTTTACAGGGGTTTGGTGGGAACGAGCAGTACTTC.

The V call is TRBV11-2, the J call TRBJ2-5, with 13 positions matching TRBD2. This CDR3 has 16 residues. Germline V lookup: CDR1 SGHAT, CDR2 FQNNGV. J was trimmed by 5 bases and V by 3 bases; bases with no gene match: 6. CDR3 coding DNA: TGTGCCAGCAGCTTCGGGACTAGCGGGGTTGGGGAGACCCAGTACTTC. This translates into CASSFGTSGVGETQYF.

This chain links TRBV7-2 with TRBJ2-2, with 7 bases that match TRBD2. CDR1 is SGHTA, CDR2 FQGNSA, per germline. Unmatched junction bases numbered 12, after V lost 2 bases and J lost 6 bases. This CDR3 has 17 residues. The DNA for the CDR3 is TGTGCCAGCAGCTTACCCCAGCAGAGCGGGGCCGCCGGGGAGCTGTTTTTT. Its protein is CASSLPQQSGAAGELFF.

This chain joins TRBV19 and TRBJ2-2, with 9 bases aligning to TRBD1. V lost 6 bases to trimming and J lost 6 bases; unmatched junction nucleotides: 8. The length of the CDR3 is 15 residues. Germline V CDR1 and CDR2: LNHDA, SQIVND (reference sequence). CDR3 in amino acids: CASRQDRGGSGELFF. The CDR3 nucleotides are TGTGCCAGTAGACAGGACAGGGGAGGTTCCGGGGAGCTGTTTTTT.

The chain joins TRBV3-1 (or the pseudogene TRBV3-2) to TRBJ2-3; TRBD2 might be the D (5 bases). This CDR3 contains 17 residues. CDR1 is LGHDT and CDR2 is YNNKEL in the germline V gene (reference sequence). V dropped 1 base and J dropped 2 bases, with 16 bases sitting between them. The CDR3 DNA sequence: TGTGCCAGCAGCCAAGCCGGCCAGCGGCAAAACACAGATACGCAGTATTTT. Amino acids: CASSQAGQRQNTDTQYF.

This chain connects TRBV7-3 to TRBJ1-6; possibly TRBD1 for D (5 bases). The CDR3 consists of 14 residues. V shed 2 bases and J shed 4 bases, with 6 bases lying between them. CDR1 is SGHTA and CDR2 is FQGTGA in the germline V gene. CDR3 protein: CASSLSGYNSPLHF. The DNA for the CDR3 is TGTGCCAGCAGCTTATCAGGGTATAATTCACCCCTCCACTTT.

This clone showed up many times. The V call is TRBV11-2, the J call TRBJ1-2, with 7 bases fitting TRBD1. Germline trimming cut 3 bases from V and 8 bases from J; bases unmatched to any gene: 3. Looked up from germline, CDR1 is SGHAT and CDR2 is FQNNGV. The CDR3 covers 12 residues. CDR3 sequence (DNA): TGTGCCAGCAGCTTCCACAGGGGAGGCTACACCTTC. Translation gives CASSFHRGGYTF.

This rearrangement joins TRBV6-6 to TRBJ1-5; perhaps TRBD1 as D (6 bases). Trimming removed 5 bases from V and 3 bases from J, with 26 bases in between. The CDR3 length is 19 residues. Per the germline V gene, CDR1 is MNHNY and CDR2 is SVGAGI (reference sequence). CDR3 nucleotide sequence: TGTGCCAGCAGTCCTAAAGGGCGCCACACAGGGCACAACAATCAGCCCCAGCATTTT. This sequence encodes CASSPKGRHTGHNNQPQHF.

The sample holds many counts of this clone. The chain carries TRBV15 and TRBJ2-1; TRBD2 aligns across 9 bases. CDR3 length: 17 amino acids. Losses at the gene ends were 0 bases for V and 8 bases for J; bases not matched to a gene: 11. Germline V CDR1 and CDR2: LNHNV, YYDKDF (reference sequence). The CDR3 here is CATSREGGAGGPDEQFF. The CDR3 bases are TGTGCCACCAGCAGAGAAGGAGGTGCGGGGGGGCCGGATGAGCAGTTCTTC.

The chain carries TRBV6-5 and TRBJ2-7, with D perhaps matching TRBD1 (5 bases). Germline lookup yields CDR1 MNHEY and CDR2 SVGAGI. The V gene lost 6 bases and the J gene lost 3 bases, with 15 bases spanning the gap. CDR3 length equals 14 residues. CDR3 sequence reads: CASRQARGLYEQYF. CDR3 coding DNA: TGTGCCAGCAGGCAGGCAAGGGGCCTCTACGAGCAGTACTTC.

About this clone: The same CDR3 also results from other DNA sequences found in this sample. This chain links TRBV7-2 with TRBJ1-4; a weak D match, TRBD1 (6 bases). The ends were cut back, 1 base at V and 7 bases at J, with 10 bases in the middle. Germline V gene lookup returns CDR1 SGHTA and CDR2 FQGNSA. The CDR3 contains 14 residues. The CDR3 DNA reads TGTGCCAGCAGCTTAGATAGGGGGGGTGAAAAACTGTTTTTT. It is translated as CASSLDRGGEKLFF.

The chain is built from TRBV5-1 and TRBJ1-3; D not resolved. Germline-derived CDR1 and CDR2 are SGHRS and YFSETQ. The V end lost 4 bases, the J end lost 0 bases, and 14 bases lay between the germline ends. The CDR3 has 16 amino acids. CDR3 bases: TGCGCCAGCAGCGCAGGTTTACCGAGCTCTGGAAACACCATATATTTT. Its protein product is CASSAGLPSSGNTIYF.